The following is a T cell receptor (beta chain) sequence with its context. TCRdb's table, derived via immunoSEQ multiplex PCR, lists solely in-frame clones and lacks some. The sample carries approximately 270,000 clones, roughly 87% recorded once. This sample stems from a study of cytomegalovirus exposure and HLA in healthy donors. This CDR3 contains 16 residues. Germline loops: CDR1 GTSNPN, CDR2 SVGIG (reference sequence). Deletions cut 4 bases from V and 4 bases from J, with 20 bases between. V is TRBV30 and J is TRBJ1-3; weak D call: TRBD1 (5 bases). Specimen: PBMCs. The sequence was obtained from a man aged 18 to 30 in good health and CMV-seropositive. As DNA, the CDR3 is TGTGCCTGGAACTTGGGACGGATATTCGCGGGAAACACCATATATTTT. This codes for CAWNLGRIFAGNTIYF.